This T cell receptor (beta chain) was captured by sequencing in a study of CD8 T cells in Susac syndrome. Sequencing of TCR beta was performed on blood CD8+ and CD4+ T cells. With respect to this clonotype: The antigen is not known.

Trimming shortened V by 1 base and J by 5 bases, and 11 bases separated the two germline ends. This CDR3 comprises 14 residues. Per germline, CDR1 SQVTM and CDR2 ANQGSEA. General study points: The study's TCR sequencing and HLA analysis covered a relatively small number of individuals, and the study acknowledged this.

RNA, at about 0.45 to 1 ug, was reverse transcribed with random hexamers. The immunoSEQ assay covered 54 Vbeta and 13 Jbeta segments for CDR3. TCRdb re-derived calls from the immunoSEQ multiplex PCR reads in MiXCR, one entry per CDR3 protein. The sample yields a few hundred thousand distinct CDR3 sequences, just over 90% seen once. The sequence was collected from a human donor with multiple sclerosis. V usage is TRBV29-1 and J usage is TRBJ2-2; D is undetermined. Source material: CD4+ T cells from PBMCs. The CDR3 loop reads CSVEVGSGTGELFF. The CDR3 DNA follows: TGCAGCGTTGAAGTCGGGTCAGGTACCGGGGAGCTGTTTTTT.